Below, 13 T cell receptor beta chains from the same sample are listed, as sequenced in a study of blood T cells in healthy people across ages (dated by TCRdb to 2014 to 2015). The library relied on 5' RACE. The instrument given in TCRdb is Illumina HiSeq 2500. A second PCR of 7 to 11 cycles was performed with a sample-barcoded 5' primer and a J-beta primer mix. Starting from the raw public reads, TCRdb applied fastp trimming at Q25, assembled clones with MiXCR and retained in-frame beta chains. CDR3 protein duplicates are merged, each entry listing the most common genes and DNA. The sample table records fewer than 700,000 distinct CDR3 sequences; roughly 43% of these occur just once. The ten most abundant clones make up approximately 23% of the sample. Sequenced sample: blood. The receptor set was obtained from a man at least 80 years old in good health.

The chain couples TRBV7-9 to TRBJ1-3; 9 nucleotides match TRBD1. The CDR3 contains 14 residues. V gave up 4 bases and J gave up 2 bases; unmatched junction bases: 0. Germline V gene lookup returns CDR1 SEHNR and CDR2 FQNEAQ (reference sequence). This chain's CDR3 is CASSWTGAGNTIYF. For the CDR3, the DNA is TGTGCCAGCAGCTGGACAGGGGCTGGAAACACCATATATTTT.

This clonotype was seen only a few times. V usage is TRBV9 and J usage is TRBJ2-1, with 12 bases lining up with TRBD2. Trimming at V came to 0 bases and at J to 6 bases, leaving 7 bases not matched to a gene. Looked up from germline, CDR1 is SGDLS and CDR2 is YYNGEE. The CDR3 has 17 residues. DNA for the CDR3: TGTGCCAGCAGCGTAGGCCCTAGCGGGAGGGGAGGCAATGAGCAGTTCTTC. Encoded protein: CASSVGPSGRGGNEQFF.

This rearrangement joins TRBV29-1 to TRBJ2-5; 11 nucleotides align to TRBD2. The junction had 1 base not matched to a gene; V was cut back by 4 bases and J by 0 bases. This CDR3 region has 14 residues. CDR1 and CDR2 from the germline V gene are SQVTM and ANQGSEA. The CDR3 loop is CSVGTSGYQETQYF. CDR3 bases: TGCAGCGTTGGGACTAGCGGGTACCAAGAGACCCAGTACTTC.

This clonotype occurred a few times. The rearrangement joins TRBV7-3 to TRBJ1-6; TRBD1 is a possible D gene (5 bases). Germline V gene data show CDR1 as SGHTA and CDR2 as FQGTGA. V was trimmed by 0 bases and J by 7 bases, leaving 10 bases between them. The CDR3 runs 15 residues. The CDR3 DNA is TGTGCCAGCAGCTTAACATATGGGGGAAATTCACCCCTCCACTTT. This translates into CASSLTYGGNSPLHF.

The V and J genes are TRBV6-6 and TRBJ2-3, with unresolved D. Germline assignment: CDR1 MNHNY and CDR2 SVGAGI (reference sequence). The CDR3 sequence is 15 residues long. Trimming cost V 7 bases and J 2 bases, with 16 bases left between them. Here the CDR3 DNA reads TGTGCCAGCAAACCCGACACGGGCTCCACAGATACGCAGTATTTT. Residues: CASKPDTGSTDTQYF.

This rearrangement joins TRBV28 to TRBJ2-4, with TRBD1 identical over 7 bases. The J call may be in error: the DNA end matches TRBJ2-7 better. The CDR3 consists of 18 residues. CDR1 is MDHEN, CDR2 SYDVKM, per germline. The CDR3 bases are TGTGCCAGCAGTTTGCCGGGACAGCCGACAATCGGCTCCTACGAGCAGTACTTC. Its translation is CASSLPGQPTIGSYEQYF.

This clonotype was seen a few times. The chain carries TRBV10-3 and TRBJ2-7; D is unresolved. This CDR3 spans 14 amino acids. V dropped 2 bases and J dropped 2 bases, with 10 bases sitting between them. CDR1 and CDR2 from the germline V gene are ENHRY and SYGVKD. This chain's CDR3 is CAISEAMGPYEQYF. CDR3 sequence (DNA): TGTGCCATCAGTGAGGCGATGGGTCCCTACGAGCAGTACTTC.

In this sample, this clonotype turned up once. The rearrangement uses TRBV30 and TRBJ1-2; D is perhaps TRBD1 (6 bases). Germline V CDR1 and CDR2: GTSNPN, SVGIG (reference sequence). The length of the CDR3 is 14 residues. Trimming stripped 0 bases from V and 1 base from J, with 9 bases between. The CDR3 is CAWSVGGGNYGYTF. DNA for the CDR3: TGTGCCTGGAGTGTTGGAGGGGGTAACTATGGCTACACCTTC.

In regard to this clonotype: Compared with germline, one end of the junction differs, possibly owing to a read error. V and J are TRBV6-6 and TRBJ2-7; 10 positions agree with TRBD1. Germline values: CDR1 MNHNY, CDR2 SVGAGI (reference sequence). CDR3 size: 16 residues. The CDR3 DNA follows: TGTGCCGGCAGTAACTCTGCGCGACAGGGGGCGGCCGAGCAGTACTTC. This encodes CAGSNSARQGAAEQYF.

The chain links TRBV12-3 or TRBV12-4 to TRBJ1-5, with D possibly matching TRBD1 (6 bases). V was clipped by 4 bases and J by 6 bases, with 25 bases between them. This CDR3 is built from 18 residues. CDR3 sequence reads: CASSSYRRGQYQSQPQHF. CDR3 DNA: TGTGCCAGCAGTTCTTACCGGCGCGGACAGTATCAAAGTCAGCCCCAGCATTTT.

The chain links TRBV4-1 to TRBJ1-4; maybe TRBD1 (6 bases). The CDR3 consists of 15 residues. Germline V CDR1 and CDR2: MGHRA, YSYEKL. With 1 base removed from V and 7 bases from J, the gap between germline ends came to 13 bases. CDR3 coding DNA: TGCGCCAGCAGCCAAGGACAGGAGCTAGGTGAAAAACTGTTTTTT. Protein sequence: CASSQGQELGEKLFF.

The J gene is TRBJ2-5, the V gene TRBV5-1; 7 nucleotides match TRBD2. CDR1 and CDR2 from the germline V gene are SGHRS and YFSETQ. The CDR3 extends over 14 amino acids. The V gene end was trimmed by 4 bases and the J gene end by 0 bases; junction bases not matched to a gene: 3. The CDR3 loop reads CASSPGTNQETQYF. In DNA, the CDR3 is TGCGCCAGCAGCCCGGGGACTAACCAAGAGACCCAGTACTTC.

The J gene is TRBJ2-1, the V gene TRBV21-1; TRBD2 is the table's D call, not checked against the DNA. TRBV21-1 corresponds to a pseudogene. The CDR3 consists of 19 residues. CDR3 sequence reads: CASSRGLAPKSRSYNEQFF. The CDR3 DNA reads TGTGCCAGCAGCAGGGGACTAGCGCCCAAATCCCGCTCCTACAATGAGCAGTTCTTC.